This is a list of T cell receptor beta chains from one sample in a study of monozygotic twins with cystic fibrosis. Some clones are missing from TCRdb's copy, which holds only in-frame ones; the method was immunoSEQ multiplex PCR. The sample has 25,000 to 35,000 clones, approximately 80% seen once; the top ten hold 0.88%. Sample: blood. The source is a girl aged 2-10 years with cystic fibrosis. Both conserved end residues are part of each CDR3. D genes are given only for firm matches. Clone size is not always given. Where it is, it says once, few, many or a class for expanded clones.

j_gene	d_gene	abundance	len	v_gene	CDR3aa	CDR3nt
TRBJ2-7	TRBD2	few	16	TRBV11-2	CASSSLTSGKRYEQYF	TGTGCCAGCAGCTCCCTGACTAGCGGGAAGCGCTACGAGCAGTACTTC
TRBJ2-6	NA	NA	15	TRBV7-9	CASSLGSFGANVLTF	TGTGCCAGCAGCTTAGGCAGCTTTGGGGCCAACGTCCTGACTTTC
TRBJ1-6	NA	NA	16	TRBV2	CASSEWGRNYNSPLHF	TGTGCCAGCAGTGAATGGGGGAGGAATTATAATTCACCCCTCCACTTT
TRBJ2-7	NA	few	12	TRBV10-1	CASSDGGDEQYF	TGCGCCAGCAGTGATGGGGGCGACGAGCAGTACTTC
TRBJ2-1	TRBD2	NA	15	TRBV19	CASSRLAGLYNEQFF	TGTGCCAGTAGTAGACTAGCGGGACTCTACAATGAGCAGTTCTTC
TRBJ1-1	TRBD1	NA	16	TRBV5-1	CASSLHGTAMNTEAFF	TGCGCCAGCAGCTTGCACGGGACAGCAATGAACACTGAAGCTTTCTTT
TRBJ1-2	NA	NA	15	TRBV5-4	CASSRGGGENYGYTF	TGTGCCAGCAGCCGAGGTGGTGGGGAGAACTATGGCTACACCTTC
TRBJ1-1	NA	NA	12	TRBV28	CASRLPRAEAFF	TGTGCCAGCAGGCTTCCTCGGGCTGAAGCTTTCTTT
TRBJ2-1	TRBD1	NA	15	TRBV27	CASSLGTGAYNEQFF	TGTGCCAGCAGTTTAGGTACAGGGGCCTACAATGAGCAGTTCTTC
TRBJ2-7	NA	NA	15	TRBV15	CATSRDRQRPYEQYF	TGTGCCACCAGCAGAGATAGGCAGCGGCCCTACGAGCAGTACTTC
TRBJ2-1	NA	NA	17	TRBV2	CASERSGIPYLDNEQFF	TGTGCCAGCGAGAGATCCGGGATCCCTTATCTCGACAATGAGCAGTTCTTC
TRBJ1-2	TRBD1	NA	15	TRBV19	CASSTSGTGAHGYTF	TGTGCCAGTAGTACCTCCGGGACAGGGGCTCATGGCTACACCTTC
TRBJ2-7	NA	once	11	TRBV18	CASSLDREQYF	TGTGCCAGCTCCTTGGACCGCGAGCAGTACTTC